What follows is one T cell receptor beta chain and its context. Recruited during active infection, patients (from Seattle) were subsequently followed longitudinally. This sample was included in a study of blood T cell repertoires in COVID-19. The overall study: Both acute and convalescent COVID-19 samples were obtained from the United States, Italy and Spain. PBMCs, B-cell-depleted T cells, or T cells were the source of the cDNA or gDNA that made up the material.

The V gene lost 0 bases and the J gene lost 3 bases, with 12 bases spanning the gap. Germline CDR1 and CDR2: LNHNV and YYDKDF (reference sequence). The CDR3 is 15 residues long. As originally analysed: Estimation of nucleated cell counts relied on the amplification of reference gene primers. Generated by immunoSEQ multiplex PCR, the TCRdb table keeps only in-frame clones and is missing some. Clone size and the V and J calls come from that table; the DNA yielded D and trimming. The sample has roughly 150,000 clones, 70% to 90% seen once. The chain links TRBV15 to TRBJ2-7, with TRBD2 as a possible D gene (6 bases). The sequencing sample was made of peripheral blood. This clonotype originated in a woman aged 55-70 years with COVID-19, enrolled during active disease. The CDR3 reads CATSRDRGSGYEQYF. As DNA, the CDR3 is TGTGCCACCAGCAGAGATCGGGGGTCGGGCTACGAGCAGTACTTC.